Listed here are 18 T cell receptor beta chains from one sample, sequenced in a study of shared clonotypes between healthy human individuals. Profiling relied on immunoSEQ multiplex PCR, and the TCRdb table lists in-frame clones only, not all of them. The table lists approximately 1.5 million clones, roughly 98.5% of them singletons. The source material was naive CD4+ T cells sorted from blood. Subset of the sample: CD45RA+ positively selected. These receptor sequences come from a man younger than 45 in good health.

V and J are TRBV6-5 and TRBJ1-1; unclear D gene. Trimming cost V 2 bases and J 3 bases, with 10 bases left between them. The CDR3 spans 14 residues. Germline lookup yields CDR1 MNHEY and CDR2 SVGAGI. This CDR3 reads CASSYGGGHTEAFF. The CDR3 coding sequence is TGTGCCAGCAGTTACGGTGGCGGGCACACTGAAGCTTTCTTT.

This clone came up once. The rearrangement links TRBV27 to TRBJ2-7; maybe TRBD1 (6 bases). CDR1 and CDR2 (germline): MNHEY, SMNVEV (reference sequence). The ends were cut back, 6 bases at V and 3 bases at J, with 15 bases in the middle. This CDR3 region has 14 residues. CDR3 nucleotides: TGTGCCAGCAGCGGGGCAGGGGCCCTCTACGAGCAGTACTTC. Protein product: CASSGAGALYEQYF.

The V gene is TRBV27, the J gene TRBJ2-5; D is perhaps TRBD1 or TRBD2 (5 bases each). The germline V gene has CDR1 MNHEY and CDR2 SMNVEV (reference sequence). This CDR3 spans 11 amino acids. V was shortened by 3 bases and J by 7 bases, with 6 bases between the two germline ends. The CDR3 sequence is CASSLGVTQYF. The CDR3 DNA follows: TGTGCCAGCAGTTTGGGGGTGACCCAGTACTTC.

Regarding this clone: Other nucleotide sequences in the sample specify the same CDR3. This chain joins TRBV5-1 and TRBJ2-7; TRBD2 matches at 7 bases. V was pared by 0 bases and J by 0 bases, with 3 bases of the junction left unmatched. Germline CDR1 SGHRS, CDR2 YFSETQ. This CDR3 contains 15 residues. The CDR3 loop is CASSLGTSNSYEQYF. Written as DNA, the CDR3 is TGCGCCAGCAGCTTGGGGACTAGTAACTCCTACGAGCAGTACTTC. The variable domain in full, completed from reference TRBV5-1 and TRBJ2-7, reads KAGVTQTPRYLIKTRGQQVTLSCSPISGHRSVSWYQQTPGQGLQFLFEYFSETQRNKGNFPGRFSGRQFSNSRSEMNVSTLELGDSALYLCASSLGTSNSYEQYFGPGTRLTVT.

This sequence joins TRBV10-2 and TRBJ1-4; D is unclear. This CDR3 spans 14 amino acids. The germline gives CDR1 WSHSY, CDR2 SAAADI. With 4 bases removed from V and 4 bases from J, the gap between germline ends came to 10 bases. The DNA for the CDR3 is TGCGCCAGCAGTGTAGCCTCTGGTAATGAAAAACTGTTTTTT. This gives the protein CASSVASGNEKLFF.

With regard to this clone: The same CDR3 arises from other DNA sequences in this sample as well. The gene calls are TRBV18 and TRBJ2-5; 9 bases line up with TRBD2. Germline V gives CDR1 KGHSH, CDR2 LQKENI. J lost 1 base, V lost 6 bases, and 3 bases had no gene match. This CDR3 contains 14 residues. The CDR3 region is CASSPTSGQETQYF. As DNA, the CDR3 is TGTGCCAGCTCGCCGACTAGCGGCCAAGAGACCCAGTACTTC.

In nucleotides, the CDR3 is TGCGCCAGCAGCTTGGGCAGGGGTGCGGAAGGCTACACCTTC. This translates into CASSLGRGAEGYTF. The V gene is TRBV5-1, the J gene TRBJ1-2; D is perhaps TRBD1 (6 bases). Germline loops: CDR1 SGHRS, CDR2 YFSETQ. The V end lost 0 bases, the J end lost 8 bases, and 14 bases lay between the germline ends. The CDR3 sequence is 14 residues long.

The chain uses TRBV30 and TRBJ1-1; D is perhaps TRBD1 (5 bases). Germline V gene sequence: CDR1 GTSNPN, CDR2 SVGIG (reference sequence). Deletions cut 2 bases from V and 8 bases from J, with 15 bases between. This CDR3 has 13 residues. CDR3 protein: CAWSRGARVEAFF. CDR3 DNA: TGTGCCTGGAGTCGAGGGGCCCGCGTAGAAGCTTTCTTT.

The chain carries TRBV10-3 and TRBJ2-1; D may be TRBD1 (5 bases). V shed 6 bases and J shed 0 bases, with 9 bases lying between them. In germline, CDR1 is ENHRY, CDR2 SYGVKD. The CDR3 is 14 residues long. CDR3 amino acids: CAISGQLSYNEQFF. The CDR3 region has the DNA TGTGCCATCAGCGGACAACTCTCCTACAATGAGCAGTTCTTC.

The DNA for the CDR3 is TGTGCCAGCAGCCAAGCCCTGCCGCGGGGGCGCTGGGGCGGGGAGCTGTTTTTT. This translates into CASSQALPRGRWGGELFF. The chain links TRBV14 to TRBJ2-2; D possibly corresponds to TRBD2 (7 bases). The CDR3 is 18 amino acids. Per germline, CDR1 SGHDN and CDR2 FVKESK. The germline V and J ends were trimmed by 1 base and 7 bases, with 22 bases remaining between them.

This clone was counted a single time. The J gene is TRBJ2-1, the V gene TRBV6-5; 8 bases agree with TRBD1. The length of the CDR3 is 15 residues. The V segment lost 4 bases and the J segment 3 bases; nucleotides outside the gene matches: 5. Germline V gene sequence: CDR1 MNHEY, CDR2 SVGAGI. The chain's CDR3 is CASSWGQERYNEQFF. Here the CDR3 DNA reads TGTGCCAGCAGTTGGGGACAGGAACGCTACAATGAGCAGTTCTTC.

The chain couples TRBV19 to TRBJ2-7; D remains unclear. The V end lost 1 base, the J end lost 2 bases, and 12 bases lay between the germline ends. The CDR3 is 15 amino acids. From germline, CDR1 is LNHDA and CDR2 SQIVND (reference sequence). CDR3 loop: CASSIGAETAYEQYF. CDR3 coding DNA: TGTGCCAGTAGTATAGGCGCGGAGACGGCCTACGAGCAGTACTTC.

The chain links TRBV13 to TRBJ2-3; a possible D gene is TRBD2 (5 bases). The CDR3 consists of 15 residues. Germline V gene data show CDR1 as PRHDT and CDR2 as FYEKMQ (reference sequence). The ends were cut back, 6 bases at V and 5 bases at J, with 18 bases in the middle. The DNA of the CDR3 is TGTGCCAGCAGACTAAATCGGGGAAAGGGAGATACGCAGTATTTT. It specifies CASRLNRGKGDTQYF.

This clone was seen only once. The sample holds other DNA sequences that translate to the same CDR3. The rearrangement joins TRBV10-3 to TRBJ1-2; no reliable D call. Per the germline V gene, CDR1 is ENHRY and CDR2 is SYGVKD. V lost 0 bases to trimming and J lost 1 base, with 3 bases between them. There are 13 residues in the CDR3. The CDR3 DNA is TGTGCCATCAGTGAGTCGAGTAACTATGGCTACACCTTC. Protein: CAISESSNYGYTF.

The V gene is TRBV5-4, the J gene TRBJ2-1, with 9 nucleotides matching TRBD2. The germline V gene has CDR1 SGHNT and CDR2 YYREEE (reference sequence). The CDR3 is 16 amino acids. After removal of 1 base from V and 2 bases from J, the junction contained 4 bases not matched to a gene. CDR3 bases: TGTGCCAGCAGCTTGTCGGGCGGGAGGGCCTACAATGAGCAGTTCTTC. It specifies CASSLSGGRAYNEQFF.

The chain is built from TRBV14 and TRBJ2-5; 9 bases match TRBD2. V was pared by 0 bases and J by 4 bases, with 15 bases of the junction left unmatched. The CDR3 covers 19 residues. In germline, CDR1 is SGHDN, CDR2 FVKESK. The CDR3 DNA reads TGTGCCAGCAGCCAAGAAAGCCTAGCGGGAAGTCGATGGCGAGAGACCCAGTACTTC. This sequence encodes CASSQESLAGSRWRETQYF.

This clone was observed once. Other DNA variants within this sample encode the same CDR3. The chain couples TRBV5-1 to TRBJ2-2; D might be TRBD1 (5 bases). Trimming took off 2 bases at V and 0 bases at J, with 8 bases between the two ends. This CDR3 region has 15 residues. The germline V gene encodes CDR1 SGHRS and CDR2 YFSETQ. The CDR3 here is CASSFSTANTGELFF. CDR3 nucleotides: TGCGCCAGCAGCTTCTCGACAGCGAACACCGGGGAGCTGTTTTTT.

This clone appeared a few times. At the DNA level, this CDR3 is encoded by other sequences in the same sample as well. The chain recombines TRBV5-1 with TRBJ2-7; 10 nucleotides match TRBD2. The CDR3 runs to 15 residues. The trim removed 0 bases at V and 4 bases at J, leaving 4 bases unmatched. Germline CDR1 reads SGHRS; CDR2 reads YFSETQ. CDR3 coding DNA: TGCGCCAGCAGCTTGGTGCTAGCGGGAGAGTACGAGCAGTACTTC. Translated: CASSLVLAGEYEQYF.